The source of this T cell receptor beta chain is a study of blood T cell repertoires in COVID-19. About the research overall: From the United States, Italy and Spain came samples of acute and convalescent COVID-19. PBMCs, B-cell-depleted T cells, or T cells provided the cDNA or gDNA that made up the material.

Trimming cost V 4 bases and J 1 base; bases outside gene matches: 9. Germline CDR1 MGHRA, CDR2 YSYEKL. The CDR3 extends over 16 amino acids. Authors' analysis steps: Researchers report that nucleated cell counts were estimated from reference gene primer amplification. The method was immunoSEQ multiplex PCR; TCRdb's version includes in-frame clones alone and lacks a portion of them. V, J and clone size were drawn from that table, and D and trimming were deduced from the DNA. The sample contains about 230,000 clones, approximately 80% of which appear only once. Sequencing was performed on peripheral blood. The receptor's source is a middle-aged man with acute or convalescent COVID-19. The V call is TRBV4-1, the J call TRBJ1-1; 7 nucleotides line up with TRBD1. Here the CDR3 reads CASSPNPGQSNTEAFF. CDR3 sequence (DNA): TGCGCCAGCAGCCCCAACCCGGGACAGTCGAACACTGAAGCTTTCTTT.